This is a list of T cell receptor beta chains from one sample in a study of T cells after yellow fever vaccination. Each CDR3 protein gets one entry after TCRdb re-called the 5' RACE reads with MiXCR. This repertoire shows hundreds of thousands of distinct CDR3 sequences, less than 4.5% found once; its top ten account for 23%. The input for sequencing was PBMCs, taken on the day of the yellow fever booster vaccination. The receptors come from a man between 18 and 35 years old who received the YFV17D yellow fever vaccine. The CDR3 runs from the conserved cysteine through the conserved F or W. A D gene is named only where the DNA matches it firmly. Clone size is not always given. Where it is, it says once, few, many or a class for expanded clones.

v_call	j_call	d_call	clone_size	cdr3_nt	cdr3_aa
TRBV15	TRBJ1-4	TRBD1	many	TGTGCCACCAGCAGAGCCCAGGGGGGGGGGAAACTGTTTTTT	CATSRAQGGGKLFF
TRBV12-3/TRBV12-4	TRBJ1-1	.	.	TGTGCCAGCAGTGCCCCCGACGGAAACACTGAAGCTTTCTTT	CASSAPDGNTEAFF
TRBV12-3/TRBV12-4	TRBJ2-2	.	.	TGTGCCACCCGTACAAGTAGGGCCGGGGAGCTGTTTTTT	CATRTSRAGELFF
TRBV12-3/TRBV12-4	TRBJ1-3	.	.	TGTGCCAGCAGTTTTTTACTGGCTAAGATAGCGACGAGCTCTGGAAACACCATATATTTT	CASSFLLAKIATSSGNTIYF
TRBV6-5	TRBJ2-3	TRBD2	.	TGTGCCAGCAGTTACCCTAGCGGGGGCACAGATACGCAGTATTTT	CASSYPSGGTDTQYF
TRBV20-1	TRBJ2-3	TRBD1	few	TGCAGTGCTAGAGATTATCAGGGGGCTGGGGATACGCAGTATTTT	CSARDYQGAGDTQYF
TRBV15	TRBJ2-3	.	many	TGTGCCACCAGCCTCCGGGTCGGTGAGGGGGGGAGCACAGATACGCAGTATTTT	CATSLRVGEGGSTDTQYF
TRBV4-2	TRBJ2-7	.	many	TGTGCCAGCAGCCTCCACAGCGCAGGCGAGCAGTACTTC	CASSLHSAGEQYF
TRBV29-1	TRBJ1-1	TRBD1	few	TGCAGCGTAGACAGGGGGGGGACCACTGAAGCTTTCTTT	CSVDRGGTTEAFF
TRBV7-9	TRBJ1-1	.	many	TGTGCCAGCAGCCTTATGGGGGGGCTGAACACTGAAGCTTTCTTT	CASSLMGGLNTEAFF
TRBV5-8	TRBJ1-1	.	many	TGTGCCAGCAGCTTGGACAGATTGAACACTGAAGCTTTCTTT	CASSLDRLNTEAFF
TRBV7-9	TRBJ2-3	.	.	TGTGCCAGCAGCTTACAGGGGGGGTTGGGAGATACGCAGTATTTT	CASSLQGGLGDTQYF
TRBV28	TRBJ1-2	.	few	TGTGCCAGCAGTTTCAGGACAGACTCCTACTATGGCTACACCTTC	CASSFRTDSYYGYTF
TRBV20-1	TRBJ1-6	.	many	TGCAGTGCTTTCAGACAGCCTAATTCACCCCTCCACTTT	CSAFRQPNSPLHF
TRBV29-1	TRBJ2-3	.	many	TGCAGCACCCTAGGCAGCTACTCCCGCACAGATACGCAGTATTTT	CSTLGSYSRTDTQYF